Listed below are T cell receptor beta chains from one sample, sequenced in a study of blood T cells in healthy people across ages. TCRdb passed the 5' RACE reads through MiXCR, listing each CDR3 protein once. The sample lists about 670,000 distinct CDR3 sequences; about 50% were seen once. The sample was blood. The receptors shown here come from an elderly woman in good health. The CDR3 runs from the conserved cysteine through the conserved F or W. The order of the fields is clone size, D gene, J gene, V gene, CDR3 DNA, CDR3 protein. D genes are given only for firm matches. Only part of the rows carry a size: once, few, many, or a class if the clone is expanded.

clone_size: many; d_call: TRBD2; j_call: TRBJ2-1; v_call: TRBV11-2; cdr3_nt: TGTGCCAGCATAGCGGGGGGAAGGCACAATGAGCAGTTCTTC; cdr3_aa: CASIAGGRHNEQFF
clone_size: NA; d_call: NA; j_call: TRBJ2-6; v_call: TRBV27; cdr3_nt: TGTGCCAGCAGTTTCGGTGGATCTGGGGCCAACGTCCTGACTTTC; cdr3_aa: CASSFGGSGANVLTF
clone_size: NA; d_call: NA; j_call: TRBJ2-1; v_call: TRBV2; cdr3_nt: TGTGCCAGCACCCCCAGGACTGGCTCCTACAATGAGCAGTTCTTC; cdr3_aa: CASTPRTGSYNEQFF
clone_size: NA; d_call: NA; j_call: TRBJ2-3; v_call: TRBV20-1; cdr3_nt: TGCAGTGCTACCCCGCTGACAGATACGCAGTATTTT; cdr3_aa: CSATPLTDTQYF
clone_size: many; d_call: NA; j_call: TRBJ2-1; v_call: TRBV5-1; cdr3_nt: TGCGCCAGCAGCTTGGAGGGTCGTAATGAGCAGTTCTTC; cdr3_aa: CASSLEGRNEQFF
clone_size: NA; d_call: NA; j_call: TRBJ1-4; v_call: TRBV7-2; cdr3_nt: TGTGCCAGCAGTTCGGTCGGTGAAAAACTGTTTTTT; cdr3_aa: CASSSVGEKLFF
clone_size: NA; d_call: TRBD2; j_call: TRBJ2-2; v_call: TRBV5-1; cdr3_nt: TGCGCCAGCAGCTTGCGTACTAGCGGGGGTAACACCGGGGAGCTGTTTTTT; cdr3_aa: CASSLRTSGGNTGELFF
clone_size: NA; d_call: NA; j_call: TRBJ1-2; v_call: TRBV28; cdr3_nt: TGTGCCAGCAGTTTATCAGGACGGACCCCCGGGGGAGGCTACACCTTC; cdr3_aa: CASSLSGRTPGGGYTF
clone_size: few; d_call: TRBD1; j_call: TRBJ1-5; v_call: TRBV4-1; cdr3_nt: TGCGCCAGCAGCCAAGATCAGCAGGGGGGATATCAGCCCCAGCATTTT; cdr3_aa: CASSQDQQGGYQPQHF
clone_size: many; d_call: NA; j_call: TRBJ2-3; v_call: TRBV10-3; cdr3_nt: TGTGCCATCAGTGTAGCAGGGGCTGATACGCAGTATTTT; cdr3_aa: CAISVAGADTQYF
clone_size: few; d_call: TRBD1; j_call: TRBJ2-1; v_call: TRBV20-1; cdr3_nt: TGCAGTGCTAGAGCCCCCGAGGGGGCTCTATACAATGAGCAGTTCTTC; cdr3_aa: CSARAPEGALYNEQFF
clone_size: few; d_call: NA; j_call: TRBJ1-1; v_call: TRBV3-1; cdr3_nt: TGTGCCAGCAGCTACTCAGGGACGAACACTGAAGCTTTCTTT; cdr3_aa: CASSYSGTNTEAFF
clone_size: few; d_call: NA; j_call: TRBJ2-7; v_call: TRBV28; cdr3_nt: TGTGCCAGCGGAAAACCGGGAGCGATCCATGGCGAGCAGTACTTC; cdr3_aa: CASGKPGAIHGEQYF
clone_size: NA; d_call: NA; j_call: TRBJ2-1; v_call: TRBV6-5; cdr3_nt: TGTGCCAGCAGTTGGGCCCTGACGGTTAAGAAGACTCACTACGATGAGCAGTTCTTC; cdr3_aa: CASSWALTVKKTHYDEQFF
clone_size: once; d_call: NA; j_call: TRBJ2-3; v_call: TRBV5-1; cdr3_nt: TGCGCCAGCAGCCACGGAGTACAATCAGATACGCAGTATTTT; cdr3_aa: CASSHGVQSDTQYF
clone_size: NA; d_call: TRBD1; j_call: TRBJ2-7; v_call: TRBV5-1; cdr3_nt: TGCGCCAGCAGCTCTGGGGGGACAGGGACCTACGAGCAGTACTTC; cdr3_aa: CASSSGGTGTYEQYF
clone_size: many; d_call: TRBD2; j_call: TRBJ2-1; v_call: TRBV4-1; cdr3_nt: TGCGCCAGCAGGGCCCTAGCGGGAGAATTTGATGAGCAGTTCTTC; cdr3_aa: CASRALAGEFDEQFF
clone_size: many; d_call: NA; j_call: TRBJ1-2; v_call: TRBV20-1; cdr3_nt: TGCAGTGCTAGAGAAGAGGGGGGCTATGGCTACACCTTC; cdr3_aa: CSAREEGGYGYTF
clone_size: NA; d_call: NA; j_call: TRBJ2-3; v_call: TRBV5-1; cdr3_nt: TGCGCCAGCAGCTTAGGGGGTCAGAGTAGCACAGAGACGCAGTATTTT; cdr3_aa: CASSLGGQSSTETQYF
clone_size: NA; d_call: TRBD1; j_call: TRBJ2-7; v_call: TRBV3-1; cdr3_nt: TGTGCCAGCAGCCAAGGGACAGGGAGCGAGCAGTACTTC; cdr3_aa: CASSQGTGSEQYF
clone_size: many; d_call: NA; j_call: TRBJ2-3; v_call: TRBV12-3/TRBV12-4; cdr3_nt: TGTGCCAGCAGTTTACGGGCGGGGAACACAGATACGCAGTATTTT; cdr3_aa: CASSLRAGNTDTQYF
clone_size: NA; d_call: NA; j_call: TRBJ2-7; v_call: TRBV10-3; cdr3_nt: TGTGCCATCCGAGATCTCCAGGGCTCCTCTTACGAGCAGTACTTC; cdr3_aa: CAIRDLQGSSYEQYF
clone_size: NA; d_call: NA; j_call: TRBJ2-7; v_call: TRBV20-1; cdr3_nt: TGCAGTGCTAGTGGTCCGGACGGTTCCTACGAGCAGTACTTC; cdr3_aa: CSASGPDGSYEQYF
clone_size: few; d_call: NA; j_call: TRBJ2-3; v_call: TRBV20-1; cdr3_nt: TGCAGTGCTAGTCCGCGAGACCTCACAGATACGCAGTATTTT; cdr3_aa: CSASPRDLTDTQYF
clone_size: many; d_call: TRBD2; j_call: TRBJ2-7; v_call: TRBV7-2; cdr3_nt: TGTGCCAGCAGCTTAGCTAGCGGGAGCTCCTACGAGCAGTACTTC; cdr3_aa: CASSLASGSSYEQYF
clone_size: NA; d_call: TRBD1; j_call: TRBJ1-2; v_call: TRBV20-1; cdr3_nt: TGCAGTACCACAAACAGGGGCGTGGAGGGCTACACCTTC; cdr3_aa: CSTTNRGVEGYTF
clone_size: many; d_call: NA; j_call: TRBJ2-7; v_call: TRBV12-3/TRBV12-4; cdr3_nt: TGTGCCAGCAGTTTAGTCGGGGGTAGGAGGGACGAGCAGTACTTC; cdr3_aa: CASSLVGGRRDEQYF
clone_size: NA; d_call: TRBD1; j_call: TRBJ2-7; v_call: TRBV2; cdr3_nt: TGTGCCAGCAGTGTTGTACAGGGGGCCTACGAGCAGTACTTC; cdr3_aa: CASSVVQGAYEQYF
clone_size: many; d_call: NA; j_call: TRBJ2-1; v_call: TRBV29-1; cdr3_nt: TGCAGCGTGGGGGTCCAGGGAACTGAGCAGTTCTTC; cdr3_aa: CSVGVQGTEQFF
clone_size: NA; d_call: NA; j_call: TRBJ2-1; v_call: TRBV30; cdr3_nt: TGTGCCTGGAGTAGTAGCGGAGGTTACAATGAGCAGTTCTTC; cdr3_aa: CAWSSSGGYNEQFF
clone_size: many; d_call: NA; j_call: TRBJ2-4; v_call: TRBV28; cdr3_nt: TGTGCCAGCAGCAGGGGATCCAAAAACATTCAGTACTTC; cdr3_aa: CASSRGSKNIQYF
clone_size: NA; d_call: NA; j_call: TRBJ2-4; v_call: TRBV7-9; cdr3_nt: TGTGCCAGCAGCTCCCCGGAGGGAGAAGCCAAAAACATTCAGTACTTC; cdr3_aa: CASSSPEGEAKNIQYF
clone_size: NA; d_call: NA; j_call: TRBJ1-2; v_call: TRBV4-1; cdr3_nt: TGCGCCAGCAGCCAAGACGGTGGGGGGGCTGGCTACACCTTC; cdr3_aa: CASSQDGGGAGYTF
clone_size: NA; d_call: NA; j_call: TRBJ2-3; v_call: TRBV7-9; cdr3_nt: TGTACCAGCAGCCTAGGAGGGGCAGATACGCAGTATTTT; cdr3_aa: CTSSLGGADTQYF
clone_size: many; d_call: TRBD2; j_call: TRBJ2-1; v_call: TRBV11-2; cdr3_nt: TGTGCCAGCAGCTTAGATTCGAGGCGGGGCCAGTTTATCGGGGGGAATGAGCAGTTCTTC; cdr3_aa: CASSLDSRRGQFIGGNEQFF
clone_size: NA; d_call: TRBD1; j_call: TRBJ1-2; v_call: TRBV30; cdr3_nt: TGTGCCTGGGGGACAGGGGCTAACTATGGCTACACCTTC; cdr3_aa: CAWGTGANYGYTF
clone_size: NA; d_call: NA; j_call: TRBJ1-5; v_call: TRBV6-6; cdr3_nt: TGTGCCAGCAGTTATGAGGTTAACCAGCCCCAGCATTTT; cdr3_aa: CASSYEVNQPQHF
clone_size: NA; d_call: NA; j_call: TRBJ2-3; v_call: TRBV12-3/TRBV12-4; cdr3_nt: TGTGCCAGCAGTCCCGGACAGATATCAGATACGCAGTATTTT; cdr3_aa: CASSPGQISDTQYF
clone_size: many; d_call: TRBD2; j_call: TRBJ2-1; v_call: TRBV6-2/TRBV6-3; cdr3_nt: TGTGCCAGCACGGCTAGCGGGGCGCACTGGGAGTTCTTC; cdr3_aa: CASTASGAHWEFF
clone_size: NA; d_call: TRBD1; j_call: TRBJ2-7; v_call: TRBV28; cdr3_nt: TGTGCCAGCAGTTTAGCGACAGGGGGTGGATCCTACAATGAGCAGTACTTC; cdr3_aa: CASSLATGGGSYNEQYF
clone_size: NA; d_call: NA; j_call: TRBJ1-3; v_call: TRBV12-3/TRBV12-4; cdr3_nt: TGTGCCAGCAGTATCCTAGGGAGCTCTGGAAACACCATATATTTT; cdr3_aa: CASSILGSSGNTIYF
clone_size: few; d_call: NA; j_call: TRBJ1-1; v_call: TRBV29-1; cdr3_nt: TGCAGCGTTGCCCTAAGACTGGCCCCGAAGCAAGCTTTCTTT; cdr3_aa: CSVALRLAPKQAFF
clone_size: NA; d_call: NA; j_call: TRBJ2-6; v_call: TRBV20-1; cdr3_nt: TGCAGTGCTAGGACAGCTGGGGCCAACGTCCTGACTTTC; cdr3_aa: CSARTAGANVLTF
clone_size: NA; d_call: TRBD1; j_call: TRBJ1-5; v_call: TRBV25-1; cdr3_nt: TGTGCCAGCAGTGAATCCCAGGGGGGTCAGCCCCAGCATTTT; cdr3_aa: CASSESQGGQPQHF
clone_size: NA; d_call: TRBD2; j_call: TRBJ2-1; v_call: TRBV12-3/TRBV12-4; cdr3_nt: TGTGCCAGCAGTCACGGACTAGCGGGGGGGCAATATGAGCAGTTCTTC; cdr3_aa: CASSHGLAGGQYEQFF
clone_size: NA; d_call: NA; j_call: TRBJ1-2; v_call: TRBV15; cdr3_nt: TGTGCCACCAGCAGGGTCGAGGGTTCCTATGGCTACACCTTC; cdr3_aa: CATSRVEGSYGYTF
clone_size: many; d_call: TRBD2; j_call: TRBJ2-7; v_call: TRBV3-1; cdr3_nt: TGTGCCAGCAGCCAAGAACCTAGCGGGAGGGTCGAGCAGTACTTC; cdr3_aa: CASSQEPSGRVEQYF
clone_size: many; d_call: TRBD2; j_call: TRBJ2-3; v_call: TRBV5-1; cdr3_nt: TGCGCCAGCAGCTTGAGGGCTAGCGGAGAGCCAGATACGCAGTATTTT; cdr3_aa: CASSLRASGEPDTQYF
clone_size: NA; d_call: TRBD1; j_call: TRBJ1-4; v_call: TRBV7-2; cdr3_nt: TGTGCCAGCAGCCCAGGACAGGGGGCGCGGGAAAAACTGTTTTTT; cdr3_aa: CASSPGQGAREKLFF
clone_size: NA; d_call: TRBD2; j_call: TRBJ2-3; v_call: TRBV5-1; cdr3_nt: TGCGCCAGCAGCCCCCGTGGTGGTAGCGGGAGGCTAGGCGCAGATACGCAGTATTTT; cdr3_aa: CASSPRGGSGRLGADTQYF
clone_size: NA; d_call: NA; j_call: TRBJ2-3; v_call: TRBV10-3; cdr3_nt: TGTGCCATCTTCACACCGGAGGGAAACAGCACAGATACGCAGTATTTT; cdr3_aa: CAIFTPEGNSTDTQYF
clone_size: NA; d_call: NA; j_call: TRBJ2-2; v_call: TRBV12-3/TRBV12-4; cdr3_nt: TGTGCCAGCAGTTCCCGACAGGGGAGGGCCGGGGAGCTGTTTTTT; cdr3_aa: CASSSRQGRAGELFF
clone_size: NA; d_call: NA; j_call: TRBJ1-2; v_call: TRBV7-2; cdr3_nt: TGTGCCAGCTCCTCCCACTTAGCTGGGGGCTACACCTTC; cdr3_aa: CASSSHLAGGYTF
clone_size: NA; d_call: TRBD1; j_call: TRBJ1-4; v_call: TRBV29-1; cdr3_nt: TGCAGCGCGTCAGGACAGGCTAATGAAAAACTGTTTTTT; cdr3_aa: CSASGQANEKLFF
clone_size: few; d_call: NA; j_call: TRBJ1-1; v_call: TRBV3-1; cdr3_nt: TGTGCCAGCAGCCAACTCTTGGGGTGGGCTTTCTTT; cdr3_aa: CASSQLLGWAFF
clone_size: NA; d_call: NA; j_call: TRBJ2-1; v_call: TRBV14; cdr3_nt: TGTGCCAGCAGCCAAGATGGTATAGCGTCTAGCTCCTACAATGAGCAGTTCTTC; cdr3_aa: CASSQDGIASSSYNEQFF
clone_size: few; d_call: NA; j_call: TRBJ1-4; v_call: TRBV28; cdr3_nt: TGTGCCAGCAGTCCCCCTGATCGGGAAAAACTGTTTTTT; cdr3_aa: CASSPPDREKLFF
clone_size: NA; d_call: NA; j_call: TRBJ2-4; v_call: TRBV29-1; cdr3_nt: TGCAGCGTTGCGGAGGGGCAGGCCAAAAACATTCAGTACTTC; cdr3_aa: CSVAEGQAKNIQYF
clone_size: NA; d_call: NA; j_call: TRBJ1-2; v_call: TRBV3-1; cdr3_nt: TGTGCCGGCAGCCAACGAACGGGGGGTAGTATATTTGGCTACACCTTC; cdr3_aa: CAGSQRTGGSIFGYTF
clone_size: many; d_call: NA; j_call: TRBJ2-7; v_call: TRBV6-6; cdr3_nt: TGTGCCAGCAGTTACGAGAGTTACTACGAGCAGTACTTC; cdr3_aa: CASSYESYYEQYF